This T cell receptor beta chain originates from a study of T-cell reconstitution after alpha-beta-depleted transplantation in children. The CDR3 length is 17 residues. The V and J ends lost 0 bases and 7 bases, in that order; junction bases with no gene match: 4. Germline lookup yields CDR1 MNHEY and CDR2 SMNVEV (reference sequence). Preparation of the TCRbeta library involved a method that used unique molecular identifiers. TCRdb ran MiXCR on the PCR reads and lists one entry per CDR3 protein. Of 450,000 to 500,000 distinct CDR3 sequences listed, about an eighth were seen once; the top ten hold about 6%. This clonotype was detected ten times or more.

Sequences were derived from PBMCs from the stem cell graft donor, sampled from the stem cell graft. This TCR was recovered from a human donor who donated a stem cell graft to a child with combined immunodeficiency. The chain links TRBV27 to TRBJ2-3; 16 bases map to TRBD2. The CDR3 region is CASSLSGLAGGRYTQYF. The CDR3 nucleotides are TGTGCCAGCAGTTTATCGGGACTAGCGGGAGGGCGTTATACGCAGTATTTT.